Presented here are 23 T cell receptor beta chains from one specimen sequenced in a study of T cell changes during pregnancy in multiple sclerosis. Assay: immunoSEQ multiplex PCR; the TCRdb copy retains only in-frame clones and omits some. The sample has 42,000 or so clones, about 90% seen once; the top ten hold under 1%. The starting material was CD4+ T cells from peripheral blood mononuclear cells, obtained after pregnancy. These receptors were collected from a female donor with multiple sclerosis, enrolled in a pregnancy study.

The CDR3 DNA reads TGCAGCGCCCGGGACACAAATCAGCCCCAGCATTTT. Protein product: CSARDTNQPQHF. This sequence joins TRBV29-1 and TRBJ1-5; weak D call: TRBD1 (6 bases). The CDR3 runs 12 residues. CDR1 SQVTM and CDR2 ANQGSEA come from the germline V gene. The V and J ends lost 7 bases and 4 bases respectively, with 11 bases between them.

The sample holds one count of this clone. The J gene is TRBJ2-1, the V gene TRBV7-3; D perhaps matches TRBD2 (5 bases). Germline V gene lookup returns CDR1 SGHTA and CDR2 FQGTGA. V was cut by 3 bases and J by 0 bases, with 15 bases left in between. This CDR3 is 17 amino acids long. This CDR3 reads CASSLRTDLSSYNEQFF. The CDR3, as DNA: TGTGCCAGCAGCTTGCGCACGGACTTGAGCTCCTACAATGAGCAGTTCTTC.

J is TRBJ1-5 and V is TRBV9; D gene uncertain. This CDR3 is built from 17 residues. Germline V lookup: CDR1 SGDLS, CDR2 YYNGEE. Trimming stripped 0 bases from V and 5 bases from J, with 18 bases between. The CDR3 sequence: CASSVGGGSYLYQPQHF. Written as DNA, the CDR3 is TGTGCCAGCAGCGTAGGCGGAGGCAGCTACTTGTATCAGCCCCAGCATTTT.

V gene TRBV7-8 combines with J gene TRBJ2-7; D perhaps matches TRBD1 (6 bases). Germline CDR1 is SGHVS and CDR2 is FQNEAQ. V lost 1 base to trimming and J lost 6 bases, with 13 bases between them. This CDR3 contains 14 residues. The CDR3 coding sequence is TGTGCCAGCAGCTTAGGGAACAGGGAACGCGAGCAGTACTTC. This gives the protein CASSLGNREREQYF.

This chain uses TRBV30 with TRBJ1-6; D is unclear. V lost 4 bases to trimming and J lost 12 bases, with 13 bases between them. The CDR3 consists of 12 residues. Germline CDR1 GTSNPN, CDR2 SVGIG (reference sequence). CDR3 loop: CAWTRTTGPLHF. CDR3 nucleotides: TGTGCCTGGACAAGAACCACTGGACCCCTCCACTTT.

The rearrangement uses TRBV30 and TRBJ2-5; D might be TRBD1 (6 bases). CDR3 size: 12 residues. CDR1 GTSNPN and CDR2 SVGIG come from the germline V gene (reference sequence). The V end lost 0 bases, the J end lost 9 bases, and 11 bases lay between the germline ends. CDR3 in DNA: TGTGCCTGGAGTGTAGGGCCAGGGGCCCAGTACTTC. It translates to CAWSVGPGAQYF. Variable domain in full (rest from reference TRBV30 and TRBJ2-5): SQTIHQWPATLVQPVGSPLSLECTVEGTSNPNLYWYRQAAGRGLQLLFYSVGIGQISSEVPQNLSASRPQDRQFILSSKKLLLSDSGFYLCAWSVGPGAQYFGPGTRLLVL.

The chain employs TRBV7-2 and TRBJ1-1, with 7 nucleotides matching TRBD1. The length of the CDR3 is 14 residues. Germline CDR1 is SGHTA and CDR2 is FQGNSA. V lost 4 bases, J lost 5 bases, and 7 bases stayed unmatched. The CDR3 sequence: CASSYDRVGTEAFF. CDR3 DNA sequence: TGTGCCAGCAGCTATGACAGGGTGGGAACTGAAGCTTTCTTT.

V and J are TRBV5-6 and TRBJ1-1; D remains unclear. This CDR3 has 12 residues. Germline values: CDR1 SGHDT, CDR2 YYEEEE. V was shortened by 0 bases and J by 7 bases, with 7 bases between the two germline ends. Here the CDR3 reads CASSLDEREAFF. CDR3 DNA sequence: TGTGCCAGCAGCTTGGACGAGCGTGAAGCTTTCTTT.

The chain couples TRBV5-1 to TRBJ2-5; a weak D match, TRBD2 (6 bases). Trimming cost V 0 bases and J 2 bases, with 8 bases left between them. Germline CDR1 is SGHRS and CDR2 is YFSETQ. CDR3 length equals 14 residues. Here the CDR3 DNA reads TGCGCCAGCAGCTTGGGGGGGGTTCAAGAGACCCAGTACTTC. Encoded protein: CASSLGGVQETQYF.

This chain connects TRBV6-6 to TRBJ2-1; unclear D gene. V shed 0 bases and J shed 10 bases, with 7 bases lying between them. The CDR3 totals 12 residues. CDR1 MNHNY and CDR2 SVGAGI come from the germline V gene (reference sequence). CDR3 sequence: CASSYSGREQFF. The CDR3 nucleotides read TGTGCCAGCAGTTACTCGGGCAGGGAGCAGTTCTTC.

The V and J genes are TRBV18 and TRBJ2-7; TRBD1 aligns across 7 bases. CDR1 is KGHSH, CDR2 LQKENI, per germline. This CDR3 has 14 amino acids. The junction had 5 bases not matched to a gene; V was cut back by 3 bases and J by 3 bases. The CDR3 nucleotides read TGTGCCAGCTCACCTTATCGGGACAGCTACGAGCAGTACTTC. Translation gives CASSPYRDSYEQYF.

The chain employs TRBV11-2 and TRBJ2-7; 7 bases line up with TRBD2. Germline V gene data show CDR1 as SGHAT and CDR2 as FQNNGV. V shed 5 bases and J 5 bases; nucleotides not matched to a gene: 12. There are 15 residues in the CDR3. The CDR3 DNA sequence: TGTGCCAGCAGCCATGTGGGGGGGGGAAAAAACGAGCAGTACTTC. This translates into CASSHVGGGKNEQYF.

This clone was observed a few times. The rearrangement links TRBV19 to TRBJ1-4; 7 bases match TRBD1. With 5 bases clipped from V and 8 bases from J, the junction kept 11 bases outside the gene matches. The germline V gene encodes CDR1 LNHDA and CDR2 SQIVND (reference sequence). The CDR3 runs 15 residues. The CDR3 DNA reads as TGTGCCAGTAGTTTAAGACAGGGAACCTACGAAAAACTGTTTTTT. Translated: CASSLRQGTYEKLFF. Complete variable domain (other parts from reference TRBV19 and TRBJ1-4): DGGITQSPKYLFRKEGQNVTLSCEQNLNHDAMYWYRQDPGQGLRLIYYSQIVNDFQKGDIAEGYSVSREKKESFPLTVTSAQKNPTAFYLCASSLRQGTYEKLFFGSGTQLSVL.

The rearrangement uses TRBV2 and TRBJ1-2; D unresolved. Trimming left V 8 bases short and J 8 bases short, with 6 bases between. CDR3 length: 9 residues. CDR1 is SNHLY, CDR2 FYNNEI, per germline. The CDR3 nucleotides are TGTGCCAGCGGCGGAGGCTACACCTTC. Translation: CASGGGYTF.

J is TRBJ1-1 and V is TRBV7-8; D may be TRBD1 (5 bases). The ends were cut back, 5 bases at V and 5 bases at J, with 12 bases in the middle. From germline, CDR1 is SGHVS and CDR2 FQNEAQ. The CDR3 extends over 13 amino acids. CDR3 sequence: CASSRVAGTEAFF. The CDR3 bases are TGTGCCAGCAGCAGGGTGGCAGGGACTGAAGCTTTCTTT.

This chain joins TRBV7-9 and TRBJ1-4; TRBD1 aligns across 9 bases. After removal of 2 bases from V and 5 bases from J, the junction contained 3 bases not matched to a gene. The CDR3 sequence is 15 residues long. Germline-derived CDR1 and CDR2 are SEHNR and FQNEAQ (reference sequence). CDR3 region: CASSLLTGGNEKLFF. The CDR3 nucleotides read TGTGCCAGCAGCTTATTGACAGGGGGAAATGAAAAACTGTTTTTT.

The chain is built from TRBV19 and TRBJ2-1; TRBD2 matches at 7 bases. With V trimmed by 9 bases and J by 4 bases, 6 bases remained unmatched. The germline V gene has CDR1 LNHDA and CDR2 SQIVND (reference sequence). This CDR3 contains 13 residues. CDR3 residues: CASRGRGYNEQFF. The CDR3 bases are TGTGCCAGCCGAGGGCGGGGGTACAATGAGCAGTTCTTC.

This sequence joins TRBV2 and TRBJ1-2; D is possibly TRBD1 (6 bases). The germline V and J ends were trimmed by 7 bases and 2 bases, with 11 bases remaining between them. CDR3 size: 13 residues. The germline gives CDR1 SNHLY, CDR2 FYNNEI. CDR3: CASKVDRNYGYTF. The CDR3 nucleotides read TGTGCCAGCAAGGTCGACAGGAACTATGGCTACACCTTC.

This clone was recorded once. This chain links TRBV11-1 with TRBJ2-6; D perhaps matches TRBD1 (5 bases). The CDR3 loop spans 16 amino acids. V lost 8 bases to trimming and J lost 4 bases, with 18 bases between them. The germline V gene encodes CDR1 SGHAT and CDR2 FQDESV (reference sequence). CDR3 residues: CASSVDLGRGANVLTF. The CDR3 nucleotides read TGTGCCAGCTCGGTCGATTTGGGGCGCGGGGCCAACGTCCTGACTTTC.

The chain uses TRBV5-1 and TRBJ2-1; D gene unclear. Germline CDR1 is SGHRS and CDR2 is YFSETQ. This CDR3 has 14 amino acids. V dropped 0 bases and J dropped 8 bases, with 12 bases sitting between them. CDR3 coding DNA: TGCGCCAGCAGCTTGGCGCAGGCCTCGGATGAGCAGTTCTTC. Translated: CASSLAQASDEQFF.

The rearrangement joins TRBV5-1 to TRBJ2-2, with 9 bases fitting TRBD1. With V trimmed by 4 bases and J by 4 bases, 5 bases remained unmatched. The CDR3 is made up of 15 amino acids. The germline V gene has CDR1 SGHRS and CDR2 YFSETQ. This CDR3 reads CASSEQGAFTGELFF. The CDR3 DNA reads as TGCGCCAGCAGCGAACAGGGGGCATTCACCGGGGAGCTGTTTTTT.

This rearrangement joins TRBV5-4 to TRBJ2-2; D is possibly TRBD1 (6 bases). Germline CDR1 SGHNT, CDR2 YYREEE (reference sequence). The CDR3 totals 15 residues. Trimming took off 0 bases at V and 4 bases at J, with 10 bases between the two ends. The CDR3 region is CASSLAPGVTGELFF. The CDR3 DNA sequence: TGTGCCAGCAGCTTGGCCCCAGGGGTCACCGGGGAGCTGTTTTTT.

The chain links TRBV5-1 to TRBJ2-3, with 8 bases aligning to TRBD2. The ends lost 0 bases at V and 4 bases at J; junction bases unmatched: 7. This CDR3 comprises 16 residues. The germline V gene has CDR1 SGHRS and CDR2 YFSETQ. The CDR3 region is CASSLVSGGAADTQYF. The CDR3 DNA reads as TGCGCCAGCAGCTTGGTTTCGGGGGGGGCGGCAGATACGCAGTATTTT.